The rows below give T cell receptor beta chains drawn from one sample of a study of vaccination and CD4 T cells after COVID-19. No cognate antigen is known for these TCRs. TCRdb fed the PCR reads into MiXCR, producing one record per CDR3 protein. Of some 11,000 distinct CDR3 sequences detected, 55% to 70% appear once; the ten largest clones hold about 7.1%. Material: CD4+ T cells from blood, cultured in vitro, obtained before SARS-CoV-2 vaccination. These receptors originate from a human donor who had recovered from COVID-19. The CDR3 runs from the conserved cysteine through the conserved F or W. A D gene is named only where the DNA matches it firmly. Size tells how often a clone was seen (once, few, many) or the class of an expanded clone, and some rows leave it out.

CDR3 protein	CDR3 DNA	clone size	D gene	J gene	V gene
CAWRDRGRGETQYF	TGTGCCTGGAGGGACAGGGGGCGAGGGGAGACCCAGTACTTC	large	TRBD1	TRBJ2-5	TRBV30
CSALSREATTFNYNEQFF	TGCAGTGCTCTTTCGAGGGAGGCGACCACCTTTAATTACAATGAGCAGTTCTTC	NA	NA	TRBJ2-1	TRBV20-1
CASSYFPGQRRTEAFF	TGTGCCAGCAGTTACTTCCCGGGACAGAGGAGGACTGAAGCTTTCTTT	NA	TRBD1	TRBJ1-1	TRBV6-5
CASRRMGGNQPQHF	TGTGCCAGCAGGCGGATGGGGGGCAATCAGCCCCAGCATTTT	few	NA	TRBJ1-5	TRBV28
CASRDPLRDWYGGYTF	TGTGCCAGTAGGGATCCGTTGAGGGATTGGTATGGAGGCTACACCTTC	NA	NA	TRBJ1-2	TRBV19
CSARDTFRDLSYNEQFF	TGCAGTGCTAGAGACACTTTTCGGGACCTCTCCTACAATGAGCAGTTCTTC	NA	NA	TRBJ2-1	TRBV20-1
CASSYQENSPLHF	TGTGCCAGCAGTTACCAAGAAAATTCACCCCTCCACTTT	NA	NA	TRBJ1-6	TRBV6-5
CASSWGRDQPQHF	TGTGCCAGCAGTTGGGGTCGGGATCAGCCCCAGCATTTT	few	NA	TRBJ1-5	TRBV27
CASSISQNYGYTF	TGTGCCAGTAGTATTTCCCAAAACTATGGCTACACCTTC	NA	NA	TRBJ1-2	TRBV19
CASSWRGPNYGYTF	TGTGCCAGCAGCTGGCGCGGCCCTAACTATGGCTACACCTTC	few	NA	TRBJ1-2	TRBV7-2
CASSLGEAGGPQETQYF	TGTGCCAGCAGCTTAGGGGAAGCGGGAGGTCCCCAAGAGACCCAGTACTTC	few	TRBD2	TRBJ2-5	TRBV7-2
CASTPLRGQNTEAFF	TGTGCCTCTACCCCCCTCAGGGGGCAGAACACTGAAGCTTTCTTT	NA	TRBD1	TRBJ1-1	TRBV28
CASSLRAAGYGYTF	TGTGCCAGCAGCTTACGGGCGGCTGGATATGGCTACACCTTC	few	NA	TRBJ1-2	TRBV7-2
CASSEPTSYYGYTF	TGTGCCAGCAGTGAACCAACCTCCTATTATGGCTACACCTTC	NA	NA	TRBJ1-2	TRBV25-1
CASMGTLNQPQHF	TGTGCCAGCATGGGGACACTCAATCAGCCCCAGCATTTT	NA	NA	TRBJ1-5	TRBV2
CASNTGKERSPLHF	TGTGCCAGTAACACTGGGAAGGAACGATCACCCCTCCACTTT	NA	NA	TRBJ1-6	TRBV19
CASTVTGGGGTEAFF	TGTGCCAGCACCGTTACCGGAGGGGGAGGTACTGAAGCTTTCTTT	few	NA	TRBJ1-1	TRBV7-9
CASSLLNQPQHF	TGTGCCAGCAGCCTCCTCAATCAGCCCCAGCATTTT	NA	NA	TRBJ1-5	TRBV7-9
CASTPGGGSYEQYF	TGTGCCAGTACCCCCGGGGGAGGGTCCTACGAGCAGTACTTC	few	TRBD2	TRBJ2-7	TRBV2
CASSSYRGEEYF	TGTGCCAGCAGCTCTTACAGGGGAGAGGAGTACTTC	NA	TRBD1	TRBJ2-7	TRBV7-9
CAWSGGGGSNQPQHF	TGTGCCTGGAGTGGAGGGGGCGGGAGCAATCAGCCCCAGCATTTT	NA	TRBD1	TRBJ1-5	TRBV30
CASSQQGDTQYF	TGTGCCAGCAGCCAGCAGGGGGATACGCAGTATTTT	NA	NA	TRBJ2-3	TRBV14
CATSVRIGQGGELFF	TGTGCCACCAGCGTTCGTATAGGGCAGGGCGGGGAGCTGTTTTTT	NA	NA	TRBJ2-2	TRBV15
CASSTPSGRAYEQYF	TGTGCCAGCAGTACCCCTAGCGGGAGGGCCTACGAGCAGTACTTC	NA	TRBD2	TRBJ2-7	TRBV6-1
CSVEFSGSARTYEQYF	TGCAGCGTTGAATTCTCCGGGAGCGCAAGAACCTACGAGCAGTACTTC	NA	NA	TRBJ2-7	TRBV29-1
CSAQISGTEAGTQHF	TGCAGTGCGCAAATATCCGGGACAGAGGCAGGGACCCAGCATTTT	NA	TRBD1	TRBJ1-5	TRBV20-1
CATQRRGLGSPLHF	TGTGCCACCCAACGGCGGGGCCTGGGTTCACCCCTCCACTTT	NA	NA	TRBJ1-6	TRBV12-3/TRBV12-4
CASSSYSGVSGNTIYF	TGTGCCAGCAGTAGCTACTCAGGGGTCTCTGGAAACACCATATATTTT	NA	NA	TRBJ1-3	TRBV6-1
CASSPRQPNYGYTF	TGTGCCAGCAGTCCACGACAGCCTAACTATGGCTACACCTTC	NA	NA	TRBJ1-2	TRBV2
CASRDRGRGQPQHF	TGTGCCAGCAGGGACAGGGGGCGCGGTCAGCCCCAGCATTTT	NA	TRBD1	TRBJ1-5	TRBV2
CASRGTGVETQYF	TGTGCCAGCAGGGGGACAGGGGTCGAGACCCAGTACTTC	NA	TRBD1	TRBJ2-5	TRBV5-5
CASSWDRNTEAFF	TGTGCCAGCAGCTGGGACAGGAACACTGAAGCTTTCTTT	NA	TRBD1	TRBJ1-1	TRBV5-4
CSARDQSGSSYEQYF	TGCAGTGCTAGAGATCAGTCAGGGAGCTCCTACGAGCAGTACTTC	NA	NA	TRBJ2-7	TRBV20-1
CATSSGTGKHF	TGTGCCACCAGCTCCGGGACAGGGAAGCATTTT	NA	TRBD1	TRBJ1-5	TRBV15
CASRRGQGAQGKLFF	TGTGCCAGCAGACGCGGACAGGGGGCACAGGGAAAACTGTTTTTT	once	TRBD1	TRBJ1-4	TRBV2
CASSDPGGHLGYTF	TGCGCCAGCAGTGACCCCGGGGGACATCTGGGCTACACCTTC	NA	NA	TRBJ1-2	TRBV5-1
CASSILWTSGSRNEQFF	TGTGCCAGCAGCATACTATGGACTAGCGGGAGCAGGAATGAGCAGTTCTTC	few	TRBD2	TRBJ2-1	TRBV7-9
CATSRVPGATDTQYF	TGTGCCACCAGCAGAGTGCCGGGAGCCACAGATACGCAGTATTTT	once	NA	TRBJ2-3	TRBV15
CASRQGTGNQETQYF	TGTGCCTCCCGTCAAGGGACAGGAAACCAAGAGACCCAGTACTTC	NA	TRBD1	TRBJ2-5	TRBV6-1
CASSYIVSPRHQPQHF	TGTGCCAGCAGTTACATTGTCAGCCCGCGGCATCAGCCCCAGCATTTT	NA	NA	TRBJ1-5	TRBV6-5
CASSNPNERDLGYEQYF	TGTGCCAGCAGCAACCCAAACGAGCGGGATTTGGGATACGAGCAGTACTTC	NA	NA	TRBJ2-7	TRBV21-1
CASSIQGSGTDTQYF	TGTGCCAGTAGTATTCAGGGATCTGGCACAGATACGCAGTATTTT	NA	NA	TRBJ2-3	TRBV19
CASSKGGSGGDQPQHF	TGTGCCAGCAGCAAAGGAGGTTCGGGGGGGGATCAGCCCCAGCATTTT	NA	NA	TRBJ1-5	TRBV21-1
CASRTGETQYF	TGTGCCAGTAGGACAGGGGAGACCCAGTACTTC	NA	TRBD1	TRBJ2-5	TRBV19
CASSPWTSGSENNEQFF	TGTGCCAGCAGTCCCTGGACTAGCGGGAGTGAAAACAATGAGCAGTTCTTC	NA	TRBD2	TRBJ2-1	TRBV28
CASSEVLGPYEQYF	TGTGCCAGCAGTGAAGTGCTGGGACCCTACGAGCAGTACTTC	NA	NA	TRBJ2-7	TRBV6-1
CASSESSLGSYNEQFF	TGTGCCAGCAGCGAATCTAGCCTCGGGTCCTACAATGAGCAGTTCTTC	NA	NA	TRBJ2-1	TRBV9
CASSVAPPGTVYEQYF	TGTGCCAGCAGCGTAGCCCCCCCGGGGACAGTCTACGAGCAGTACTTC	NA	TRBD1	TRBJ2-7	TRBV7-8
CSARGDSGTSGSYNEQFF	TGCAGTGCTAGAGGGGACTCCGGGACTAGCGGATCCTACAATGAGCAGTTCTTC	NA	TRBD2	TRBJ2-1	TRBV20-1